One TCR beta chain is described in this entry. The data are from a study of T cells expressing NK-cell markers. The germline V gene encodes CDR1 SGHNT and CDR2 YYREEE (reference sequence). CDR3 length: 13 residues. TCRdb reworked the 5' RACE reads into one entry per CDR3 protein, no DNA. The specimen's table records 90,000 to 130,000 distinct CDR3 sequences. The source is a woman aged 18 to 75 in good health. Material: blood T cells: a sorted CD56 or NKG2C T cell subset, CD4+ or CD8+ T cells, or bulk PBMC T cells (not recorded which). The genes are TRBV5-4 and TRBJ1-2. The CDR3 loop reads CASSGPPNYGYTF. Drawing the rest from reference TRBV5-4 and TRBJ1-2, the complete variable domain is ETGVTQSPTHLIKTRGQQVTLRCSSQSGHNTVSWYQQALGQGPQFIFQYYREEENGRGNFPPRFSGLQFPNYSSELNVNALELDDSALYLCASSGPPNYGYTFGSGTRLTVV.